A selection of T cell receptor beta chains follows, all from one sample in a study of cytomegalovirus exposure and HLA in healthy donors. Profiling relied on immunoSEQ multiplex PCR, and the TCRdb table lists in-frame clones only, not all of them. The table includes about 120,000 clones, 75% to 85% detected once. Sequenced material: PBMCs. All receptors derive from a man aged 40-49 years in good health and CMV-seronegative. Each CDR3 is given with its conserved first and last residue. The order of the fields is D gene, clone size, J gene, V gene, CDR3 protein, CDR3 DNA. D genes are given only for firm matches. Clone size is shown for a subset of rows, as once, few, many or a class of expanded clone.

D gene: TRBD1; clone size: NA; J gene: TRBJ1-5; V gene: TRBV2; CDR3 protein: CASSDRVGHQPQHF; CDR3 DNA: TGTGCCAGCAGCGACAGGGTGGGTCATCAGCCCCAGCATTTT
D gene: TRBD1; clone size: NA; J gene: TRBJ1-2; V gene: TRBV6-6; CDR3 protein: CAVGQGASGYTF; CDR3 DNA: TGTGCCGTAGGACAGGGGGCATCAGGCTACACCTTC
D gene: TRBD1; clone size: few; J gene: TRBJ2-4; V gene: TRBV2; CDR3 protein: CASSEGRQGRNIQYF; CDR3 DNA: TGTGCCAGCAGTGAAGGTAGACAGGGTCGAAACATTCAGTACTTC
D gene: NA; clone size: NA; J gene: TRBJ2-4; V gene: TRBV11-2; CDR3 protein: CASSLDMSAGPIQYF; CDR3 DNA: TGTGCCAGCAGCTTAGATATGTCGGCAGGGCCCATTCAGTACTTC
D gene: NA; clone size: NA; J gene: TRBJ2-7; V gene: TRBV5-4; CDR3 protein: CASSFDPNYEQYF; CDR3 DNA: TGTGCCAGCAGCTTTGATCCCAACTACGAGCAGTACTTC
D gene: TRBD1; clone size: NA; J gene: TRBJ2-6; V gene: TRBV18; CDR3 protein: CASSPRTGPSPGANVLTF; CDR3 DNA: TGTGCCAGCTCACCCCGGACAGGTCCGAGTCCTGGGGCCAACGTCCTGACTTTC
D gene: TRBD2; clone size: NA; J gene: TRBJ2-1; V gene: TRBV7-9; CDR3 protein: CASSPTSGSRKNEQFF; CDR3 DNA: TGTGCCAGCAGCCCGACTAGCGGGAGCCGAAAGAATGAGCAGTTCTTC
D gene: TRBD1; clone size: few; J gene: TRBJ1-1; V gene: TRBV9; CDR3 protein: CASSVGTATEAFF; CDR3 DNA: TGTGCCAGCAGCGTGGGGACAGCCACTGAAGCTTTCTTT
D gene: NA; clone size: NA; J gene: TRBJ1-6; V gene: TRBV27; CDR3 protein: CASTGVSNSPLHF; CDR3 DNA: TGTGCCTCGACGGGGGTCTCGAATTCACCCCTCCACTTT
D gene: NA; clone size: NA; J gene: TRBJ1-1; V gene: TRBV18; CDR3 protein: CASSPPRVMNTEAFF; CDR3 DNA: TGTGCCAGCTCACCACCTCGAGTCATGAACACTGAAGCTTTCTTT
D gene: TRBD2; clone size: once; J gene: TRBJ2-1; V gene: TRBV2; CDR3 protein: CASSDRTSGFYNEQFF; CDR3 DNA: TGTGCCAGCAGTGACAGGACTAGCGGGTTCTACAATGAGCAGTTCTTC
D gene: NA; clone size: NA; J gene: TRBJ2-2; V gene: TRBV6-4; CDR3 protein: CASSAQGSTGELFF; CDR3 DNA: TGTGCCAGCAGTGCACAGGGCTCGACCGGGGAGCTGTTTTTT
D gene: NA; clone size: NA; J gene: TRBJ1-2; V gene: TRBV6-5; CDR3 protein: CASFPTHGNGYTF; CDR3 DNA: TGTGCCAGCTTCCCTACCCACGGTAATGGCTACACCTTC
D gene: TRBD1; clone size: NA; J gene: TRBJ1-1; V gene: TRBV9; CDR3 protein: CASSVSGTANTEAFF; CDR3 DNA: TGTGCCAGCAGCGTTTCCGGGACAGCTAACACTGAAGCTTTCTTT
D gene: NA; clone size: few; J gene: TRBJ2-1; V gene: TRBV4-1; CDR3 protein: CASSQQREREQFF; CDR3 DNA: TGCGCCAGCAGCCAACAAAGAGAGCGAGAGCAGTTCTTC
D gene: NA; clone size: NA; J gene: TRBJ2-3; V gene: TRBV4-1; CDR3 protein: CASSHLAGNTDTQYF; CDR3 DNA: TGCGCCAGCAGCCACCTGGCGGGGAACACAGATACGCAGTATTTT
D gene: TRBD2; clone size: NA; J gene: TRBJ2-1; V gene: TRBV4-3; CDR3 protein: CASSPRTGRPHSYNEQFF; CDR3 DNA: TGCGCCAGCAGCCCCCGAACCGGGAGGCCCCACTCCTACAATGAGCAGTTCTTC
D gene: NA; clone size: NA; J gene: TRBJ1-2; V gene: TRBV9; CDR3 protein: CASSRGGGGDYGYTF; CDR3 DNA: TGTGCCAGCAGCCGGGGGGGTGGCGGGGACTATGGCTACACCTTC
D gene: NA; clone size: NA; J gene: TRBJ2-7; V gene: TRBV27; CDR3 protein: CASSPPGGQHYEQYF; CDR3 DNA: TGTGCCAGCAGTCCACCCGGGGGACAGCACTACGAGCAGTACTTC
D gene: NA; clone size: few; J gene: TRBJ1-5; V gene: TRBV5-6; CDR3 protein: CASSSYRLDGNQPQHF; CDR3 DNA: TGTGCCAGCAGCTCCTATAGACTTGATGGCAATCAGCCCCAGCATTTT
D gene: TRBD1; clone size: NA; J gene: TRBJ1-4; V gene: TRBV6-5; CDR3 protein: CASRDGTANEKLFF; CDR3 DNA: TGTGCCAGCAGAGATGGGACAGCCAATGAAAAACTGTTTTTT
D gene: TRBD2; clone size: NA; J gene: TRBJ2-1; V gene: TRBV27; CDR3 protein: CASSSRTSGMYNEQFF; CDR3 DNA: TGTGCCAGCAGTTCGCGGACTAGCGGGATGTACAATGAGCAGTTCTTC
D gene: TRBD1; clone size: NA; J gene: TRBJ1-5; V gene: TRBV29-1; CDR3 protein: CSVKQGSGNQPQHF; CDR3 DNA: TGCAGCGTAAAACAGGGGAGTGGCAATCAGCCCCAGCATTTT
D gene: NA; clone size: NA; J gene: TRBJ2-7; V gene: TRBV20-1; CDR3 protein: CSALGGYEQYF; CDR3 DNA: TGCAGTGCCCTCGGGGGCTACGAGCAGTACTTC
D gene: NA; clone size: NA; J gene: TRBJ2-3; V gene: TRBV5-4; CDR3 protein: CASSYRSRGSTDTQYF; CDR3 DNA: TGTGCCAGCAGCTACAGATCTAGGGGAAGCACAGATACGCAGTATTTT
D gene: NA; clone size: NA; J gene: TRBJ2-2; V gene: TRBV6-4; CDR3 protein: CASSDLARTGELFF; CDR3 DNA: TGTGCCAGCAGTGACTTGGCTAGGACCGGGGAGCTGTTTTTT
D gene: NA; clone size: NA; J gene: TRBJ2-3; V gene: TRBV5-4; CDR3 protein: CASSFNTDTQYF; CDR3 DNA: TGTGCCAGCAGCTTTAACACAGATACGCAGTATTTT
D gene: NA; clone size: NA; J gene: TRBJ2-1; V gene: TRBV4-1; CDR3 protein: CASSQAGTDNEQFF; CDR3 DNA: TGCGCCAGCAGCCAAGCAGGAACCGACAATGAGCAGTTCTTC
D gene: NA; clone size: NA; J gene: TRBJ2-2; V gene: TRBV29-1; CDR3 protein: CSVGTVLTGELFF; CDR3 DNA: TGCAGCGTTGGGACAGTGCTCACCGGGGAGCTGTTTTTT
D gene: NA; clone size: NA; J gene: TRBJ2-7; V gene: TRBV10-2; CDR3 protein: CASRRTVSSYEQYF; CDR3 DNA: TGCGCCAGCAGAAGGACTGTAAGCTCCTACGAGCAGTACTTC
D gene: TRBD2; clone size: NA; J gene: TRBJ2-1; V gene: TRBV28; CDR3 protein: CASSFSSGLGSLDDEQFF; CDR3 DNA: TGTGCCAGCAGCTTCTCTTCAGGACTAGGATCGCTTGACGATGAGCAGTTCTTC
D gene: NA; clone size: NA; J gene: TRBJ2-3; V gene: TRBV19; CDR3 protein: CASSLTGTDTQYF; CDR3 DNA: TGTGCCAGTAGTTTAACAGGGACAGATACGCAGTATTTT
D gene: TRBD1; clone size: NA; J gene: TRBJ2-7; V gene: TRBV30; CDR3 protein: CAWSRQGRSSEQYF; CDR3 DNA: TGTGCCTGGAGCCGACAGGGGCGCTCGTCCGAGCAGTACTTC
D gene: TRBD1; clone size: once; J gene: TRBJ1-1; V gene: TRBV5-1; CDR3 protein: CASSKNRGGEAFF; CDR3 DNA: TGCGCCAGCAGCAAGAACAGGGGAGGTGAAGCTTTCTTT
D gene: TRBD2; clone size: NA; J gene: TRBJ2-1; V gene: TRBV19; CDR3 protein: CASSPLLAGEGNEQFF; CDR3 DNA: TGTGCCAGTAGTCCCTTACTAGCGGGAGAAGGCAATGAGCAGTTCTTC
D gene: TRBD1; clone size: NA; J gene: TRBJ2-1; V gene: TRBV9; CDR3 protein: CASSVEGTGGYNEQFF; CDR3 DNA: TGTGCCAGCAGCGTAGAAGGGACAGGGGGTTACAATGAGCAGTTCTTC
D gene: TRBD2; clone size: few; J gene: TRBJ2-2; V gene: TRBV18; CDR3 protein: CASSRTGTSGTTGELFF; CDR3 DNA: TGTGCCAGCTCACGAACCGGGACTAGCGGGACAACCGGGGAGCTGTTTTTT
D gene: TRBD2; clone size: NA; J gene: TRBJ2-5; V gene: TRBV2; CDR3 protein: CASSPSGVENETQYF; CDR3 DNA: TGTGCCAGCAGTCCCAGCGGGGTCGAGAATGAGACCCAGTACTTC
D gene: NA; clone size: NA; J gene: TRBJ1-5; V gene: TRBV15; CDR3 protein: CATSRRRQKNQPQHF; CDR3 DNA: TGTGCCACCAGCAGACGGAGACAGAAAAATCAGCCCCAGCATTTT
D gene: TRBD1; clone size: NA; J gene: TRBJ2-3; V gene: TRBV28; CDR3 protein: CASSGQGVDTQYF; CDR3 DNA: TGTGCCAGCTCTGGACAGGGAGTAGATACGCAGTATTTT
D gene: NA; clone size: few; J gene: TRBJ1-1; V gene: TRBV6-7; CDR3 protein: CAKDGGCTEAFF; CDR3 DNA: TGTGCCAAGGACGGGGGTTGCACTGAAGCTTTCTTT
D gene: NA; clone size: NA; J gene: TRBJ1-5; V gene: TRBV13; CDR3 protein: CASSFRSNQPQHF; CDR3 DNA: TGTGCCAGCAGCTTTAGATCCAATCAGCCCCAGCATTTT
D gene: NA; clone size: NA; J gene: TRBJ1-1; V gene: TRBV2; CDR3 protein: CASSERTEAFF; CDR3 DNA: TGTGCCAGCAGTGAGCGCACTGAAGCTTTCTTT
D gene: TRBD2; clone size: NA; J gene: TRBJ2-1; V gene: TRBV4-3; CDR3 protein: CASSILAGGPRNEQFF; CDR3 DNA: TGCGCCAGCAGCATATTAGCGGGGGGGCCCCGTAATGAGCAGTTCTTC
D gene: TRBD2; clone size: NA; J gene: TRBJ2-5; V gene: TRBV4-2; CDR3 protein: CASSQASRTSGSGETQYF; CDR3 DNA: TGTGCCAGCAGCCAAGCAAGCCGGACTAGCGGGAGTGGGGAGACCCAGTACTTC
D gene: TRBD2; clone size: NA; J gene: TRBJ2-7; V gene: TRBV27; CDR3 protein: CASSGGLGGYEQYF; CDR3 DNA: TGTGCCAGCAGTGGGGGACTAGGCGGATACGAGCAGTACTTC
D gene: NA; clone size: once; J gene: TRBJ1-4; V gene: TRBV30; CDR3 protein: CAWSRGGIREKLFF; CDR3 DNA: TGTGCCTGGAGCCGGGGAGGGATCCGGGAAAAACTGTTTTTT
D gene: NA; clone size: NA; J gene: TRBJ2-7; V gene: TRBV30; CDR3 protein: CAWRQSYEQYF; CDR3 DNA: TGTGCCTGGAGACAGTCCTACGAGCAGTACTTC
D gene: NA; clone size: NA; J gene: TRBJ1-2; V gene: TRBV19; CDR3 protein: CASSIAGTNYGYTF; CDR3 DNA: TGTGCCAGTAGTATAGCGGGAACTAACTATGGCTACACCTTC